These 8 T cell receptor beta chains were all obtained from the same sample, sequenced in a study of blood T cell repertoires in COVID-19. Repertoires were generated with immunoSEQ multiplex PCR, while TCRdb's copy carries only in-frame clones and drops some. The sample includes roughly 200,000 clones, around 90% of them seen just once. Sequencing was done on a sample of peripheral blood. The source of these receptors is a man between 35 and 55 years old with active or convalescent COVID-19.

The V gene is TRBV7-9, the J gene TRBJ1-2, with D hard to call. The CDR3 consists of 16 residues. Germline V gene lookup returns CDR1 SEHNR and CDR2 FQNEAQ (reference sequence). The V gene lost 5 bases and the J gene lost 5 bases, with 21 bases spanning the gap. CDR3 residues: CASSPQSESFDYGYTF. The CDR3 region has the DNA TGTGCCAGCAGCCCCCAGTCGGAGTCCTTCGATTATGGCTACACCTTC.

This chain links TRBV6-4 with TRBJ2-1, with 7 bases lining up with TRBD2. Per the germline V gene, CDR1 is MRHNA and CDR2 is SNTAGT. The CDR3 is made up of 15 amino acids. The trim removed 6 bases at V and 4 bases at J, leaving 9 bases unmatched. The CDR3 DNA reads as TGTGCCAGCAGCCTAAGCGGGGAACCGTACAATGAGCAGTTCTTC. Its translation is CASSLSGEPYNEQFF.

This clone was counted a single time. The J gene is TRBJ2-3, the V gene TRBV30, with 7 bases that match TRBD2. The CDR3 spans 16 residues. V dropped 2 bases and J dropped 5; count of bases not matched to a gene: 13. Germline V CDR1 and CDR2: GTSNPN, SVGIG (reference sequence). The CDR3 sequence is CAWSPGLDPVRDTQYF. CDR3 in DNA: TGTGCCTGGAGTCCAGGACTAGACCCCGTTCGAGATACGCAGTATTTT.

The genes are TRBV5-6 and TRBJ2-2, with D possibly TRBD2 on 5 matching bases. CDR1 is SGHDT and CDR2 is YYEEEE in the germline V gene. V was shortened by 4 bases and J by 5 bases, with 18 bases between the two germline ends. CDR3 length: 16 amino acids. CDR3 sequence (DNA): TGTGCCAGCAGCGAGATTGAGGGTTCAATGACCGGGGAGCTGTTTTTT. Protein sequence: CASSEIEGSMTGELFF.

This clone occurred a few times. The V gene is TRBV5-6, the J gene TRBJ2-7; 9 positions match TRBD1. Germline V lookup: CDR1 SGHDT, CDR2 YYEEEE. V dropped 4 bases and J dropped 7; count of bases not matched to a gene: 12. This CDR3 has 15 amino acids. The CDR3 loop reads CASSARTGVYGEQYF. The CDR3 DNA reads TGTGCCAGCAGCGCCCGGACAGGGGTCTACGGAGAGCAGTACTTC.

CDR3 in DNA: TGTGCTAGTGGTTTAACGGGGTTGAACACTGAAGCTTTCTTT. Translation gives CASGLTGLNTEAFF. The V gene is TRBV12-5, the J gene TRBJ1-1, with D unresolved. The CDR3 is made up of 14 amino acids. The V and J ends lost 3 bases and 0 bases respectively, with 8 bases between them. Germline V gene data show CDR1 as LGHNT and CDR2 as FRNRAP.

The chain is built from TRBV19 and TRBJ1-1; a possible D gene is TRBD1 (5 bases). V dropped 6 bases and J dropped 3 bases, with 8 bases sitting between them. This CDR3 region has 12 residues. Germline V gives CDR1 LNHDA, CDR2 SQIVND (reference sequence). The CDR3 here is CASRGVYTEAFF. The CDR3 DNA follows: TGTGCCAGTAGAGGGGTTTACACTGAAGCTTTCTTT.

This chain joins TRBV5-4 and TRBJ1-1; TRBD1 agrees at 7 bases. The ends lost 4 bases at V and 0 bases at J; junction bases unmatched: 3. Germline V CDR1 and CDR2: SGHNT, YYREEE (reference sequence). The CDR3 consists of 14 residues. The CDR3, as DNA: TGTGCCAGCAGCAAACAGGGGCTGAACACTGAAGCTTTCTTT. Translated: CASSKQGLNTEAFF.